The 21 T cell receptor beta chains given below trace back to one sample, sequenced in a study of blood T cell repertoires in COVID-19. The repertoire was sequenced with immunoSEQ multiplex PCR; TCRdb's copy has only in-frame clones and lacks some. The repertoire includes around 80,000 clones, over 70% of them detected once, and less than 15% sits in the top ten. Sequencing was carried out using peripheral blood. Receptors were obtained from a man aged 80 or over with acute or convalescent COVID-19.

The V gene is TRBV10-1, the J gene TRBJ1-6, with D uncertain. V dropped 3 bases and J dropped 7 bases, with 10 bases sitting between them. CDR3 length equals 14 residues. Germline V CDR1 and CDR2: WNHNN, SYGVQD (reference sequence). The CDR3 nucleotides read TGCGCCAGCAGTGAACGACTCGGGAATTCACCCCTCCACTTT. Amino acid sequence: CASSERLGNSPLHF.

The rearrangement joins TRBV19 to TRBJ2-7, with D unclear. CDR3 length equals 13 residues. Between the trimmed V and J ends, which lost 1 base and 6 bases, there was a span of 10 bases. Germline assignment: CDR1 LNHDA and CDR2 SQIVND (reference sequence). The CDR3 spells CASSIVGDTEQYF. In DNA, the CDR3 is TGTGCCAGTAGTATAGTTGGTGACACCGAGCAGTACTTC.

This clone has a single count. The chain combines TRBV5-4 with TRBJ2-5; 9 nucleotides align to TRBD2. V dropped 5 bases and J dropped 5; count of bases not matched to a gene: 4. Germline V CDR1 and CDR2: SGHNT, YYREEE (reference sequence). CDR3 size: 13 residues. The CDR3 loop is CASSGLATETQYF. CDR3 nucleotide sequence: TGTGCCAGCAGTGGACTAGCGACGGAGACCCAGTACTTC.

The chain uses TRBV23-1 and TRBJ1-5, with TRBD1 matching over 8 bases. TRBV23-1 is known as an ORF, though its function is uncertain. The CDR3 spans 17 residues. The ends lost 8 bases at V and 2 bases at J; junction bases unmatched: 14. DNA for the CDR3: TGCGCCAGCTCCCCCGCAACGACAGGGGATCGCAATCAGCCCCAGCATTTT. Protein sequence: CASSPATTGDRNQPQHF.

The V and J genes are TRBV12-5 and TRBJ2-7, with a weak D call TRBD1 (5 bases). Germline CDR1 reads LGHNT; CDR2 reads FRNRAP. The CDR3 has 14 amino acids. Trimming pared 2 bases from V and 3 bases from J, leaving 11 bases between. The CDR3 coding sequence is TGTGCTAGTGGTTTGCCCCCCGACAGCTACGAGCAGTACTTC. Amino acid sequence: CASGLPPDSYEQYF. Drawing the rest from reference TRBV12-5 and TRBJ2-7, the complete variable domain is DARVTQTPRHKVTEMGQEVTMRCQPILGHNTVFWYRQTMMQGLELLAYFRNRAPLDDSGMPKDRFSAEMPDATLATLKIQPSEPRDSAVYFCASGLPPDSYEQYFGPGTRLTVT.

The genes are TRBV6-5 and TRBJ1-1; D gene ambiguous. CDR3 length: 13 amino acids. V was clipped by 8 bases and J by 5 bases, with 15 bases between them. The germline gives CDR1 MNHEY, CDR2 SVGAGI. This chain's CDR3 is CASHAVGRTEAFF. The DNA for the CDR3 is TGTGCCAGCCATGCTGTCGGGAGGACTGAAGCTTTCTTT.

This clone was found once. The chain recombines TRBV19 with TRBJ2-3, with D unresolved. The V gene's germline CDR1 is LNHDA and CDR2 SQIVND (reference sequence). V shed 1 base and J shed 0 bases, with 8 bases lying between them. The CDR3 spans 15 residues. CDR3 sequence reads: CASSIGLRSTDTQYF. In nucleotides, the CDR3 is TGTGCCAGTAGTATAGGACTGCGGAGCACAGATACGCAGTATTTT.

This chain connects TRBV2 to TRBJ2-5; D might be TRBD2 (5 bases). The CDR3 extends over 16 amino acids. Germline V CDR1 and CDR2: SNHLY, FYNNEI. The V gene lost 6 bases and the J gene lost 0 bases, with 17 bases spanning the gap. The CDR3 region is CASRGRRRANQETQYF. The DNA of the CDR3 is TGTGCCAGCAGAGGTAGGCGGCGGGCCAACCAAGAGACCCAGTACTTC.

This clone came up once. The chain employs TRBV7-9 and TRBJ1-4, with a possible D match to TRBD1 (5 bases). The V gene's germline CDR1 is SEHNR and CDR2 FQNEAQ (reference sequence). CDR3 length: 15 amino acids. The V and J ends lost 3 bases and 8 bases respectively, with 16 bases between them. CDR3 coding DNA: TGTGCCAGCAGCTTGGTACAGGACCCAGCCGAAAAACTGTTTTTT. It yields the protein CASSLVQDPAEKLFF.

This clone was detected a few times. J is TRBJ1-2 and V is TRBV19, with 7 bases identical to TRBD1. Trimming took 4 bases from V and 8 from J; bases not matched to a gene: 10. Germline V gene sequence: CDR1 LNHDA, CDR2 SQIVND (reference sequence). The CDR3 sequence is 14 residues long. CDR3 DNA sequence: TGTGCCAGTAGTACTACCGGGACAGTTTTGGGCTACACCTTC. Its protein is CASSTTGTVLGYTF.

This clone occurred once. The rearrangement links TRBV5-8 to TRBJ2-3, with D tentatively TRBD1 (6 bases). The CDR3 length is 15 residues. Trimming removed 2 bases at V and 0 bases at J, with 10 bases between. Germline-derived CDR1 and CDR2 are SGHTS and YDEGEE. The CDR3 DNA reads TGTGCCAGCAGCTTTTGGACAGCGAGCACAGATACGCAGTATTTT. Translating it yields CASSFWTASTDTQYF.

This rearrangement joins TRBV4-2 to TRBJ1-4, with TRBD1 matching 7 bases. CDR3 length: 17 amino acids. V lost 1 base, J lost 2 bases, and 7 bases stayed unmatched. Germline CDR1 LGHNA, CDR2 YNFKEQ. CDR3 DNA sequence: TGTGCCAGCAGCCAAGTATCGGGCAGGGGGACTAATGAAAAACTGTTTTTT. This translates into CASSQVSGRGTNEKLFF.

This clone has just a few counts. The DNA of the CDR3 is TGTGCCAGCTCACCCCTGGGGCGCACTGAAGCTTTCTTT. This sequence encodes CASSPLGRTEAFF. The chain recombines TRBV18 with TRBJ1-1; D is possibly TRBD1 (5 bases). With 3 bases removed from V and 4 bases from J, the gap between germline ends came to 9 bases. CDR1 is KGHSH and CDR2 is LQKENI in the germline V gene. The length of the CDR3 is 13 residues. The full variable domain, completed using reference TRBV18 and TRBJ1-1, is NAGVMQNPRHLVRRRGQEARLRCSPMKGHSHVYWYRQLPEEGLKFMVYLQKENIIDESGMPKERFSAEFPKEGPSILRIQQVVRGDSAAYFCASSPLGRTEAFFGQGTRLTVV.

V gene TRBV6-2 or TRBV6-3 combines with J gene TRBJ2-2; tentatively, D is TRBD2 (7 bases). In germline, CDR1 is MNHEY, CDR2 SVGEGT. CDR3 length equals 16 residues. Trimming took 4 bases from V and 4 from J, leaving 16 bases between them. CDR3 amino acids: CASSFLRGGSTGELFF. Written as DNA, the CDR3 is TGTGCCAGCAGTTTTTTGAGGGGGGGCAGCACCGGGGAGCTGTTTTTT.

This clone has only one observation. The chain has TRBV7-9 and TRBJ1-1; TRBD1 might be the D (5 bases). V was pared by 1 base and J by 1 base, with 7 bases between. CDR1 and CDR2 from the germline V gene are SEHNR and FQNEAQ (reference sequence). CDR3 length: 14 residues. CDR3 sequence reads: CASSLEQGNTEAFF. CDR3 coding DNA: TGTGCCAGCAGCTTAGAGCAGGGGAACACTGAAGCTTTCTTT. The full variable domain, in which reference TRBV7-9 and TRBJ1-1 provide the parts outside the CDR3, is DTGVSQNPRHKITKRGQNVTFRCDPISEHNRLYWYRQTLGQGPEFLTYFQNEAQLEKSRLLSDRFSAERPKGSFSTLEIQRTEQGDSAMYLCASSLEQGNTEAFFGQGTRLTVV.

The chain joins TRBV29-1 to TRBJ1-2, with 8 nucleotides matching TRBD1. There are 12 residues in the CDR3. Germline values: CDR1 SQVTM, CDR2 ANQGSEA. J was trimmed by 3 bases and V by 8 bases; bases with no gene match: 5. The CDR3 loop is CSILTGDYGYTF. The CDR3 DNA reads TGCAGCATCCTGACAGGGGACTATGGCTACACCTTC.

The chain employs TRBV4-1 and TRBJ2-2; 9 positions match TRBD2. CDR1 MGHRA and CDR2 YSYEKL come from the germline V gene. The CDR3 is made up of 16 amino acids. V lost 2 bases, J lost 4 bases, and 5 bases stayed unmatched. Here the CDR3 DNA reads TGCGCCAGCAGCCAAAGTGCTAGCGGGGTCACCGGGGAGCTGTTTTTT. Translation gives CASSQSASGVTGELFF.

CDR3 sequence reads: CASSLSGQPQHF. CDR3 DNA sequence: TGTGCCAGCAGCCTCTCGGGTCAGCCCCAGCATTTT. V gene TRBV3-1 (or the pseudogene TRBV3-2) combines with J gene TRBJ1-5; D not certain. V dropped 4 bases and J dropped 6 bases, with 7 bases sitting between them. CDR3 length: 12 amino acids. The germline gives CDR1 LGHDT, CDR2 YNNKEL (reference sequence).

The chain combines TRBV27 with TRBJ2-3; maybe TRBD2 (7 bases). V was shortened by 3 bases and J by 7 bases, with 20 bases between the two germline ends. The CDR3 spans 16 residues. Germline V gene lookup returns CDR1 MNHEY and CDR2 SMNVEV (reference sequence). This CDR3 is CASSLGGLLAAYTQYF. CDR3 nucleotide sequence: TGTGCCAGCAGTTTGGGGGGGCTGCTAGCTGCGTATACGCAGTATTTT.

This clone was counted a single time. This chain links TRBV6-5 with TRBJ1-2; TRBD1 matches at 7 bases. J gave up 5 bases and V 7 bases, and 13 bases lay outside the gene matches. CDR1 and CDR2 (germline): MNHEY, SVGAGI. The CDR3 spans 15 residues. The CDR3 DNA reads as TGTGCCAGCACCCTAAACAAGGGGGCCGGGTATGGCTACACCTTC. Protein product: CASTLNKGAGYGYTF.

This chain uses TRBV5-1 with TRBJ1-6; D is perhaps TRBD1 (5 bases). The CDR3 sequence is 15 residues long. Per germline, CDR1 SGHRS and CDR2 YFSETQ. V shed 0 bases and J shed 9 bases, with 13 bases lying between them. In DNA form, the CDR3 reads TGCGCCAGCAGCTTGGCCGCGCAGGGCGGTTCACCCCTCCACTTT. It translates to CASSLAAQGGSPLHF.